This T cell receptor beta chain was retrieved from a study of blood T cell repertoires in COVID-19. The CDR3 sequence is 17 residues long. J lost 4 bases, V lost 5 bases, and 14 bases had no gene match. Germline-derived CDR1 and CDR2 are SGHTA and FQGTGA. Clones were read by immunoSEQ multiplex PCR, and TCRdb kept only the in-frame ones, dropping some. The table shows roughly 400,000 clones, with approximately 90% occurring only once. The source material was PBMCs or T cells enriched from blood (not recorded which). The receptor comes from a woman aged 40 to 49 who had been exposed to COVID-19. This chain uses TRBV7-3 with TRBJ1-2, with 9 positions matching TRBD1. The chain's CDR3 is CASSAEAKVGQGYGYTF. Written as DNA, the CDR3 is TGTGCCAGCAGCGCCGAGGCGAAAGTGGGACAGGGCTATGGCTACACCTTC.